What follows is one T cell receptor beta chain and its context. Data came from immunoSEQ multiplex PCR; TCRdb stores just in-frame clones and leaves some out. This sample has 88,000 or so clones, with about nine tenths found just once. Cells were sorted from thawed PBMC rested overnight and stained with GMM-loaded CD1B tetramer, viability dye and anti-CD3. The lipid loaded on the CD1B tetramers was C32 glucose monomycolate from Rhodococcus equi. The data derive from a study of T cells in tuberculosis. Whole-study context: CD1B tetramers identified T cells specific for mycobacterial lipid GMM.

The sequence was obtained from an adult woman with latent tuberculosis. The sequenced sample consisted of CD1b-GMM tetramer-negative cells sorted from PBMCs.

CDR3 sequence: CASSLPGPGELFF. In nucleotides, the CDR3 is TGTGCCAGCAGTTTACCGGGTCCCGGGGAGCTGTTTTTT. V usage is TRBV28 and J usage is TRBJ2-2; no firm D call. Looked up from germline, CDR1 is MDHEN and CDR2 is SYDVKM. This CDR3 has 13 residues. The V and J ends lost 2 bases and 6 bases respectively, with 7 bases between them.